The text below deals with one T cell receptor beta chain. Its antigen remains unknown. The data were taken from a study of monozygotic twins with inflammatory bowel disease. Whole-study results and caveats: Different subtypes (of T cells) could not be told apart from one another. Clonotype overlap with others was lower in IBD patients than in healthy twins, a difference that was greatest with disease activity.

Every TCR library drew on about 4,000 ng of total RNA. TCRdb re-analyzed the 5' RACE reads; it lists each CDR3 protein once, without DNA. This repertoire includes fewer than 150,000 distinct CDR3 sequences. RNA in its total form was extracted from whole blood, and T cells were not sorted. Sequencing was performed on blood. This receptor was taken from a human donor with ulcerative colitis or Crohn's disease, or a healthy co-twin of an affected twin (not recorded which).

CDR3 in amino acids: CASTPGLAGGASYEQYF. The gene calls are TRBV6-2 or TRBV6-3 and TRBJ2-7; TCRdb indicates TRBD2, and absent DNA this call remains unverified. Germline V lookup: CDR1 MNHEY, CDR2 SVGEGT. CDR3 length: 17 residues.